This entry lists 21 T cell receptor beta chains sequenced from one sample in a study of beta chain features in type 1 diabetes. For these receptors, no antigen is known. Findings and caveats of the study: Type 1 diabetes patients showed a moderate but significant shortening of TCRB CDR3s in all four CD4+ subsets.

Expressed TCRB transcripts were sequenced, since all the RNA that had been isolated was reverse transcribed. Clones were sequenced by immunoSEQ multiplex PCR, and TCRdb holds only the in-frame ones, with some missing. The sample consists of more than 250,000 clones, roughly 22% of them appearing once. The sample was naive CD4+ T cells from blood. The receptors come from a woman aged 35 to 49 with type 1 diabetes.

J is TRBJ1-1 and V is TRBV4-3, with TRBD1 matching over 7 bases. Germline trimming cut 0 bases from V and 6 bases from J; bases unmatched to any gene: 4. Germline assignment: CDR1 LGHNA and CDR2 YSLEER. The CDR3 covers 14 residues. CDR3 sequence reads: CASSQEGQRSEAFF. CDR3 sequence (DNA): TGCGCCAGCAGCCAAGAGGGACAGAGATCTGAAGCTTTCTTT.

This clone turned up a few times. J is TRBJ2-7 and V is TRBV10-2; 11 bases map to TRBD1. Germline loops: CDR1 WSHSY, CDR2 SAAADI. The J segment lost 2 bases and the V segment lost 3 bases, leaving 6 bases of the junction unmatched. The length of the CDR3 is 16 residues. CDR3 DNA: TGCGCCAGCAGTGACCCGGGACAGGGGGATCCCTACGAGCAGTACTTC. It yields the protein CASSDPGQGDPYEQYF.

The V call is TRBV14, the J call TRBJ2-5, with 7 nucleotides matching TRBD2. The V and J ends lost 4 bases and 2 bases, in that order; junction bases with no gene match: 1. The CDR3 contains 13 residues. Per the germline V gene, CDR1 is SGHDN and CDR2 is FVKESK. CDR3 residues: CASSPGLQETQYF. The CDR3, as DNA: TGTGCCAGCAGCCCGGGACTACAAGAGACCCAGTACTTC.

The rearrangement uses TRBV4-3 and TRBJ1-6; D not certain. The germline gives CDR1 LGHNA, CDR2 YSLEER. This CDR3 contains 15 residues. The V end was cut by 0 bases, the J end by 8 bases, with 11 bases between. In DNA, the CDR3 is TGCGCCAGCAGCCAAGATAGTGGTTTCGATTCACCCCTCCACTTT. This translates into CASSQDSGFDSPLHF.

This chain joins TRBV18 and TRBJ2-7; 11 bases line up with TRBD2. The V and J ends lost 5 bases and 2 bases, in that order; junction bases with no gene match: 5. The CDR3 is 15 residues long. CDR1 is KGHSH, CDR2 LQKENI, per germline. The CDR3 DNA sequence: TGTGCCAGCTCAGCTGCGACTAGCGGGGCCTACGAGCAGTACTTC. This sequence encodes CASSAATSGAYEQYF.

In the case of this clone: The sample contains more than one DNA sequence encoding this CDR3. This chain connects TRBV7-7 to TRBJ2-5, with 14 nucleotides matching TRBD2. The germline gives CDR1 SSHAT, CDR2 FNYEAQ (reference sequence). CDR3 size: 15 residues. After removal of 4 bases from V and 4 bases from J, the junction contained 2 bases not matched to a gene. Here the CDR3 reads CASSSGLAGVETQYF. In DNA, the CDR3 is TGTGCCAGCAGCTCGGGACTAGCGGGAGTAGAGACCCAGTACTTC.

The V gene is TRBV7-3, the J gene TRBJ2-3, with D possibly being TRBD2 (6 bases). This CDR3 is built from 15 residues. The V end lost 0 bases, the J end lost 2 bases, and 9 bases lay between the germline ends. The V gene's germline CDR1 is SGHTA and CDR2 FQGTGA. In DNA, the CDR3 is TGTGCCAGCAGCTTAACGCGGGACCTCACAGATACGCAGTATTTT. Translating it yields CASSLTRDLTDTQYF.

The genes are TRBV4-3 and TRBJ1-6; TRBD1 is a possible D gene (6 bases). The CDR3 is made up of 17 amino acids. CDR1 and CDR2 (germline): LGHNA, YSLEER. V was cut by 0 bases and J by 6 bases, with 15 bases left in between. CDR3 in DNA: TGCGCCAGCAGCCAAGAATTAACCGGGACACGTAATTCACCCCTCCACTTT. It encodes CASSQELTGTRNSPLHF.

This clone appeared once. The V and J genes are TRBV19 and TRBJ1-1, with TRBD1 as a possible D gene (5 bases). The CDR3 runs 14 residues. CDR1 and CDR2 from the germline V gene are LNHDA and SQIVND (reference sequence). V was clipped by 5 bases and J by 4 bases, with 14 bases between them. The CDR3 DNA is TGTGCCAGTAGTCCTCCCGGGGGTAGCACTGAAGCTTTCTTT. It is translated as CASSPPGGSTEAFF.

There are a few counts of this clone. This chain joins TRBV29-1 and TRBJ2-5; 12 bases match TRBD2. Germline V CDR1 and CDR2: SQVTM, ANQGSEA. The CDR3 runs 15 residues. The trim removed 6 bases at V and 1 base at J, leaving 6 bases unmatched. CDR3 sequence: CSVQTSGGTQETQYF. DNA for the CDR3: TGCAGCGTACAAACTAGCGGGGGGACCCAAGAGACCCAGTACTTC.

Only a few counts were recorded for this clone. The chain recombines TRBV15 with TRBJ2-3; the D is unclear. This CDR3 contains 16 residues. V shed 0 bases and J shed 2 bases, with 12 bases lying between them. Germline CDR1 LNHNV, CDR2 YYDKDF (reference sequence). This chain's CDR3 is CATSRDEPLVTDTQYF. CDR3 nucleotide sequence: TGTGCCACCAGCAGAGATGAGCCCCTAGTCACAGATACGCAGTATTTT.

The V and J genes are TRBV7-2 and TRBJ2-3; no clear D gene. CDR3 length equals 15 residues. Germline CDR1 and CDR2: SGHTA and FQGNSA. V shed 0 bases and J shed 2 bases, with 9 bases lying between them. CDR3 sequence (DNA): TGTGCCAGCAGCTTAGCACCTAGTGCCACAGATACGCAGTATTTT. Amino acid sequence: CASSLAPSATDTQYF.

The chain carries TRBV7-3 and TRBJ1-1; D ambiguous. This CDR3 contains 13 residues. The germline gives CDR1 SGHTA, CDR2 FQGTGA. The V end lost 4 bases, the J end lost 1 base, and 7 bases lay between the germline ends. CDR3 protein: CASSSQWNTEAFF. CDR3 nucleotide sequence: TGTGCCAGCAGCTCCCAGTGGAACACTGAAGCTTTCTTT.

This clone showed up just a few times. The CDR3 sequence is CSVVYRGLTEAFF. The DNA of the CDR3 is TGCAGCGTTGTTTACAGGGGGCTTACTGAAGCTTTCTTT. The chain is built from TRBV29-1 and TRBJ1-1; 9 nucleotides align to TRBD1. Germline loops: CDR1 SQVTM, CDR2 ANQGSEA. The CDR3 extends over 13 amino acids. After removal of 4 bases from V and 5 bases from J, the junction contained 5 bases not matched to a gene. Together with reference TRBV29-1 and TRBJ1-1, the CDR3 gives the full variable domain: SAVISQKPSRDICQRGTSLTIQCQVDSQVTMMFWYRQQPGQSLTLIATANQGSEATYESGFVIDKFPISRPNLTFSTLTVSNMSPEDSSIYLCSVVYRGLTEAFFGQGTRLTVV.

This clone was picked up a small number of times. The chain recombines TRBV25-1 with TRBJ1-1; TRBD1 agrees at 9 bases. CDR3 length: 13 amino acids. The junction had 1 base not matched to a gene; V was cut back by 4 bases and J by 4 bases. Germline V gene data show CDR1 as MGHDK and CDR2 as SYGVNS. CDR3 nucleotides: TGTGCCAGCAGTGCGACAGGGGGCACTGAAGCTTTCTTT. It is translated as CASSATGGTEAFF.

The V and J genes are TRBV2 and TRBJ2-5; 8 bases fit TRBD2. The J call is uncertain, as TRBJ2-7 better fits the DNA end. CDR3 length: 13 residues. Germline CDR1 reads SNHLY; CDR2 reads FYNNEI. The CDR3 is CASNRGGIYEQYF. DNA of the CDR3: TGTGCCAGCAATCGGGGGGGGATCTACGAGCAGTACTTC.

The sample holds a few counts of this clone. V is TRBV5-1 and J is TRBJ2-1; D is perhaps TRBD2 (5 bases). The CDR3 consists of 15 residues. Trimming removed 2 bases from V and 5 bases from J, with 14 bases in between. Germline loops: CDR1 SGHRS, CDR2 YFSETQ. The CDR3: CASSFLAPGNNEQFF. The CDR3 DNA reads as TGCGCCAGCAGCTTTCTCGCCCCGGGAAACAATGAGCAGTTCTTC.

The CDR3 DNA follows: TGCGCCAGCAGCCCTGGACTAGCGGGGGCCTACGAGCAGTACTTC. It codes for CASSPGLAGAYEQYF. V usage is TRBV4-1 and J usage is TRBJ2-7, with TRBD2 matching over 13 bases. This CDR3 spans 15 amino acids. Germline loops: CDR1 MGHRA, CDR2 YSYEKL. The V segment lost 4 bases and the J segment 2 bases; nucleotides outside the gene matches: 2.

The chain is built from TRBV7-9 and TRBJ2-7, with D maybe TRBD1 (6 bases). CDR1 and CDR2 from the germline V gene are SEHNR and FQNEAQ (reference sequence). The CDR3 covers 14 residues. V lost 2 bases and J lost 1, with 9 bases in between. The chain's CDR3 is CASSLTQGSYEQYF. Here the CDR3 DNA reads TGTGCCAGCAGCTTAACACAGGGTTCCTACGAGCAGTACTTC.

This clone was counted a few times. V and J are TRBV28 and TRBJ2-7; 10 bases are a match to TRBD1. Germline CDR1 MDHEN, CDR2 SYDVKM. This CDR3 is 14 amino acids long. V lost 4 bases and J lost 7; bases outside the gene matches: 7. CDR3 nucleotide sequence: TGTGCCAGCAGTTCCGGGACAGGGGATGGAGAGCAGTACTTC. Protein sequence: CASSSGTGDGEQYF.

A few counts support this clone. The chain joins TRBV19 to TRBJ1-5; unclear D gene. The length of the CDR3 is 13 residues. With 5 bases removed from V and 7 bases from J, the gap between germline ends came to 12 bases. Looked up from germline, CDR1 is LNHDA and CDR2 is SQIVND (reference sequence). The CDR3 protein is CASSVQVEQPQHF. CDR3 DNA: TGTGCCAGTAGTGTCCAGGTCGAACAGCCCCAGCATTTT.